This TCR beta chain was observed in a study of response to subunit inactivated influenza vaccine. Study-level results: T cells newly recruited by each seasonal influenza vaccination are few, the authors suggested.

Trimming took off 5 bases at V and 3 bases at J, with 11 bases between the two ends. Germline CDR1 and CDR2: LNHDA and SQIVND (reference sequence). CDR3 length: 14 residues. Points on this clonotype: Its specificity is unknown.

TCRdb used MiXCR to reprocess the RT-PCR reads, holding one entry per CDR3 protein. The table shows approximately 680,000 distinct CDR3 sequences, with 15% to 19% occurring only once. This clonotype was obtained from a man aged 50-59 years who received an inactivated influenza vaccine. The chain has TRBV19 and TRBJ2-1; D may be TRBD1 or TRBD2 (5 bases each). The specimen was PBMCs from blood, collected 11 to 12 days after vaccination. Here the CDR3 DNA reads TGTGCCAGTAGTCCTTGGGACCGCTACAATGAGCAGTTCTTC. This sequence encodes CASSPWDRYNEQFF.